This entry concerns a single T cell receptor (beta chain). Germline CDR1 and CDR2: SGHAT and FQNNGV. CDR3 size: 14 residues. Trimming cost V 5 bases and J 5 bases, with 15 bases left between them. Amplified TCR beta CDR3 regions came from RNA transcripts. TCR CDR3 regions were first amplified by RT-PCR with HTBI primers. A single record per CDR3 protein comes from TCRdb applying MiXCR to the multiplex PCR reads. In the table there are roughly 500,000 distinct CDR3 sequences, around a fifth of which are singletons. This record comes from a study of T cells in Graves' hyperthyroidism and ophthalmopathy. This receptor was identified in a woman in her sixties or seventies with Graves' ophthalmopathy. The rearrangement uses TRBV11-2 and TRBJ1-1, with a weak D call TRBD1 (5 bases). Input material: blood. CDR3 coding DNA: TGTGCCAGCAGCATAGGGGTAACGGGAACTGAAGCTTTCTTT. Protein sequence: CASSIGVTGTEAFF.